This TCR beta chain emerged from a study of CD8+ T cells in alopecia areata. Background on the study: People stayed on tofacitinib for 6 to 18 months, then stopped the drug for 6 months.

cDNA prepared by RNA extraction and subsequent reverse transcription served as the template for sequencing. The protocol was immunoSEQ multiplex PCR, while the TCRdb copy is restricted to in-frame clones and leaves out a portion. The table shows about 97,000 clones, with less than 50% occurring only once. Study results and limitations: For lesional scalp, especially alopecia totalis/universalis, clonality was higher than in normal scalp.

This CDR3 has 14 amino acids. The J segment lost 8 bases and the V segment lost 2 bases, leaving 11 bases of the junction unmatched. Germline lookup yields CDR1 SQVTM and CDR2 ANQGSEA. Turning to this clone: Its target is unknown.

The chain joins TRBV29-1 to TRBJ1-1; 7 nucleotides match TRBD1. The sequence was collected from a human donor with alopecia areata. The sample taken for sequencing was CD4+ T cells sorted from blood. This CDR3 is CSVERGQPGGEAFF. CDR3 sequence (DNA): TGCAGCGTTGAAAGGGGGCAGCCTGGAGGAGAAGCTTTCTTT. Full variable domain (remainder filled in from reference TRBV29-1 and TRBJ1-1): SAVISQKPSRDICQRGTSLTIQCQVDSQVTMMFWYRQQPGQSLTLIATANQGSEATYESGFVIDKFPISRPNLTFSTLTVSNMSPEDSSIYLCSVERGQPGGEAFFGQGTRLTVV.